A selection of T cell receptor beta chains follows, all from one sample in a study of blood T cell repertoires in COVID-19. Sequencing used immunoSEQ multiplex PCR; TCRdb keeps in-frame clones, though not all of them. This sample has about 76,000 clones, with 65% to 90% found just once. Sequencing input: peripheral blood. These receptors all come from a human donor in a cohort sampled during active COVID-19. Both conserved end residues are part of each CDR3. A D gene is named only where the DNA matches it firmly. Size values are once, few and many counts, or a class for expanded clones, and some rows have none.

J,V,D,size,CDR3,DNA
TRBJ2-6,TRBV23-1,.,once,CASRPGGPGANVLTF,TGCGCCAGCAGGCCAGGAGGACCGGGGGCCAACGTCCTGACTTTC
TRBJ1-1,TRBV3-1/TRBV3-2,TRBD1,.,CASSQGPGGGTEAFF,TGTGCCAGCAGCCAAGGGCCAGGGGGCGGCACTGAAGCTTTCTTT
TRBJ2-1,TRBV7-3,.,.,CASGNGYEQFF,TGTGCCAGCGGCAATGGCTATGAGCAGTTCTTC
TRBJ2-3,TRBV24-1,TRBD1,.,CATSDPYRGGTDTQYF,TGTGCCACCAGTGATCCATACAGGGGTGGCACAGATACGCAGTATTTT
TRBJ1-1,TRBV5-1,TRBD1,.,CASSEQGLNTEAFF,TGCGCCAGCAGCGAACAGGGGTTGAACACTGAAGCTTTCTTT
TRBJ2-7,TRBV30,.,.,CAWSGGGTGAYEQYF,TGTGCCTGGAGTGGAGGCGGGACGGGGGCCTACGAGCAGTACTTC
TRBJ1-1,TRBV27,TRBD1,.,CASSFVQGAGGTEAFF,TGTGCCAGCAGTTTTGTACAGGGGGCGGGCGGCACTGAAGCTTTCTTT
TRBJ1-4,TRBV5-4,.,.,CASSGKSDRQPTNEKLFF,TGTGCCAGCAGCGGAAAGTCAGATCGACAGCCAACTAATGAAAAACTGTTTTTT
TRBJ1-5,TRBV24-1,.,.,CATSDLQGGPQHF,TGTGCCACCAGTGATTTACAGGGTGGGCCCCAGCATTTT
TRBJ2-7,TRBV7-9,.,.,CASSFFSGRGSEQYF,TGTGCCAGCAGCTTCTTTAGTGGCAGGGGAAGCGAGCAGTACTTC
TRBJ2-5,TRBV9,TRBD1,.,CASSRDRGHGYQETQYF,TGTGCCAGCAGCCGGGACAGGGGGCATGGGTACCAAGAGACCCAGTACTTC
TRBJ2-3,TRBV6-6,.,.,CASSRTAQPDTQYF,TGTGCCAGCAGTCGGACAGCTCAGCCAGATACGCAGTATTTT
TRBJ2-7,TRBV6-5,TRBD2,.,CASSYTPSGAYEQYF,TGTGCCAGCAGTTACACCCCTAGCGGTGCCTACGAGCAGTACTTC
TRBJ2-7,TRBV6-4,TRBD2,.,CASSVERGDYEQYF,TGTGCCAGCAGTGTGGAGCGGGGGGACTACGAGCAGTACTTC
TRBJ2-5,TRBV5-1,.,.,CASSLSPQETQYF,TGCGCCAGCAGCTTGTCCCCTCAAGAGACCCAGTACTTC
TRBJ1-1,TRBV7-9,.,.,CASSYNKMNTEAFF,TGTGCCAGCAGCTACAACAAGATGAACACTGAAGCTTTCTTT
TRBJ2-1,TRBV7-2,TRBD1,.,CASSLTGTGYNEQFF,TGTGCCAGCAGCTTAACTGGGACAGGCTACAATGAGCAGTTCTTC
TRBJ1-4,TRBV5-6,TRBD1,.,CASSPDRAGEKLFF,TGTGCCAGCAGCCCGGACAGGGCCGGCGAAAAACTGTTTTTT
TRBJ2-1,TRBV11-2,.,.,CASSSMGWFQRREQFF,TGTGCCAGCAGCTCGATGGGGTGGTTCCAGCGGAGGGAGCAGTTCTTC
TRBJ1-2,TRBV19,TRBD1,.,CASRTGGANYGYTF,TGTGCCAGTAGGACAGGGGGCGCGAACTATGGCTACACCTTC
TRBJ1-5,TRBV6-6,.,.,CASSLIGAGVLSNQPQHF,TGTGCCAGCAGTCTAATTGGGGCGGGGGTCCTTAGCAATCAGCCCCAGCATTTT
TRBJ1-3,TRBV12-3/TRBV12-4,.,.,CASSYTSGNTIYF,TGTGCCAGCAGTTACACCTCTGGAAACACCATATATTTT
TRBJ2-5,TRBV6-5,TRBD1,.,CASSYSPTGNQETQYF,TGTGCCAGCAGTTACTCCCCGACAGGGAACCAAGAGACCCAGTACTTC
TRBJ2-4,TRBV30,.,.,CAWSGGDNIAKNIQYF,TGTGCCTGGAGCGGTGGGGACAACATAGCCAAAAACATTCAGTACTTC
TRBJ2-7,TRBV6-5,.,.,CASSWDKRYEQYF,TGTGCCAGCAGTTGGGACAAACGGTACGAGCAGTACTTC
TRBJ2-7,TRBV7-3,TRBD1,.,CASSLTKQGEQYF,TGTGCCAGCAGCTTAACTAAACAGGGGGAGCAGTACTTC
TRBJ2-4,TRBV7-2,TRBD2,few,CASSNVLATKNIQYF,TGTGCCAGCAGCAACGTACTAGCGACCAAAAACATTCAGTACTTC
TRBJ2-7,TRBV10-1,TRBD2,few,CASSEFSSGSYEQYF,TGCGCCAGCAGTGAGTTCTCTAGCGGCTCCTACGAGCAGTACTTC
TRBJ1-6,TRBV28,.,.,CASSLGDFYNSPLHF,TGTGCCAGCAGTTTAGGGGACTTCTATAATTCACCCCTCCACTTT
TRBJ1-3,TRBV30,TRBD1,.,CAWKTGNTIYF,TGTGCCTGGAAGACAGGGAACACCATATATTTT
TRBJ2-3,TRBV29-1,TRBD1,.,CSVGRGQAEIEDTQYF,TGCAGCGTTGGTCGAGGACAGGCGGAAATAGAAGATACGCAGTATTTT
TRBJ1-5,TRBV7-2,.,.,CASSLESGYRPQHF,TGTGCCAGCAGCTTAGAGAGCGGGTATCGGCCCCAGCATTTT
TRBJ2-3,TRBV24-1,TRBD1,.,CATSYSLGQGTDTQYF,TGTGCCACCAGTTACTCCTTGGGACAGGGAACAGATACGCAGTATTTT
TRBJ1-1,TRBV6-5,TRBD1,.,CASSTDRGAFF,TGTGCCAGCAGCACGGACAGGGGAGCTTTCTTT
TRBJ2-1,TRBV29-1,.,.,CSAPTGKYNEQFF,TGCAGCGCCCCGACAGGAAAATACAATGAGCAGTTCTTC
TRBJ1-2,TRBV13,.,.,CASSFSGSGYTF,TGTGCCAGCAGCTTCAGCGGAAGTGGCTACACCTTC
TRBJ1-4,TRBV19,.,.,CASRAAGPNEKLFF,TGTGCCAGTAGGGCGGCAGGGCCTAATGAAAAACTGTTTTTT
TRBJ2-7,TRBV4-2,.,.,CASSLLGSNNANQQYF,TGTGCCAGCAGCCTCCTGGGCAGTAACAATGCGAACCAGCAGTACTTC